This T cell receptor beta chain is from a study of molecular identifiers for immune sequencing clone quantification (dated by TCRdb to 2017 to 2018). Some background on the complete study: For a replicate experiment, RNA from roughly 20,000 or 100,000 naive CD8 T cells was divided into five aliquots, and four of the five aliquots were sequenced. CD8 T cells were used in a methods study to benchmark molecular-identifier clustering-based TCR repertoire sequencing (MIDCIRS) and TCR RNA copy counting. Findings and caveats that apply to the study as a whole: Modeling estimated 3 to 3.5 recovered TCR RNA copies per cell, compared with about ten by digital PCR, which implies around 33% capture efficiency. Spiked-in Jurkat TCR RNA equivalent to a single cell was reported to be detectable even among 800,000 to 1,000,000 naive CD8 T cells. When barcode sub-clustering was left out, chimeric consensus sequences inflated TCR diversity, with chimeras reaching as high as 47%. Highly expanded clone sizes could be underestimated if identical TCR molecules share a barcode. The naive libraries included spiked-in Jurkat TCR RNA (fewer than eleven copies' worth), and this Jurkat TCR RNA is not part of the donor repertoire. In CMV-specific effector cells, clones with more than 20 RNA copies accounted for over 98% of molecules, whereas in naive cells such clones accounted for under 1%.

Libraries of naive CD8 T cells were generated from about 21,000 to 970,000 sorted cells, with 10%, 30% or 50% of the purified RNA used. Naive CD8 T cells, defined as CD8+CD4-CCR7+CD45RA+, were FACS-sorted into RLT Plus buffer on a BD FACSAria II. Detection sensitivity was tested by spiking Jurkat RNA equal to some 11 TCR copies' worth into samples containing about 20,000-1,000,000 naive CD8 T cells. CD8 T cells were enriched using RosetteSep CD8+ T Cell Enrichment Cocktail and Ficoll-Paque, and the enriched cells then underwent ACK red cell lysis. Library preparation used PCR. Sequencer: NextSeq 500. Bulk TCR libraries were generated as previously described, with the TCR primers listed in Table S5 used. Total RNA was purified with the Qiagen AllPrep DNA/RNA kit. Before analysis, reads from multiple sequencing runs of the same library were pooled. The authors' analysis ran thus. Reads were retained only if their TCR constant sequence matched exactly, and those retained reads were trimmed to 150 nt and grouped according to their 12-nt molecular barcodes. Reads within each barcode group were sub-clustered using a 15% Levenshtein threshold, and quality-weighted consensus sequences were constructed for each RNA molecule. Non-functional sequences were excluded, and lower-count sequences lying one edit away from another sequence were also excluded. Based on a fit of two negative binomial distributions, barcode sub-clusters having less than 20% of the maximum read count were discarded. The raw public data were reprocessed by TCRdb itself: fastp quality trimming at Q25, MiXCR clonotype calling, in-frame beta chains only. Rows merge per CDR3 protein into single entries with the most common DNA and genes. The V and J calls come from TCRdb's annotation, not from the publication. Recorded for this sample are 460,000 or so distinct CDR3 sequences; about a quarter of them occurred a single time. 0.7% to 0.9% of the sample is held by the ten biggest clonotypes.

Details on this clonotype: Its antigen remains unidentified. Base qualities are not recorded, but no much larger clone differs from it by a single base.

The CDR3 holds 12 amino acids from the cysteine to the phenylalanine. Only the CDR3 DNA is retained, 36 bases long and in frame from the first base. The CDR1 and CDR2 encoded by the germline V gene (reference sequence) are PRHDT and FYEKMQ. V is pared back by 4 bases and J by 8 bases, with 9 bases lying between the germline termini. The sample taken for sequencing was naive CD8+ T cells from blood, with Jurkat cell RNA spiked in. The intended sense of this specimen's cell subset or site label: FACS-sorted CD8+CD4-CCR7+CD45RA+ naive T cells. Recombination connected TRBV13 to TRBJ2-1; the D gene could be TRBD1 or TRBD2, each one agreeing over 5 bases. This clonotype was sampled from a human donor in good health. Some libraries in this study had Jurkat cell RNA spiked in. The CDR3 region reads CASSWGPHEQFF. The nucleotide sequence reads as follows: TGTGCCAGCAGCTGGGGACCCCATGAGCAGTTCTTC. The full variable domain, completed from the reference TRBV13 and TRBJ2-1 proteins outside the CDR3, reads AAGVIQSPRHLIKEKRETATLKCYPIPRHDTVYWYQQGPGQDPQFLISFYEKMQSDKGSIPDRFSAQQFSDYHSELNMSSLELGDSALYFCASSWGPHEQFFGPGTRLTVL.